The 10 T cell receptor beta chains below all came from one sample that was sequenced in a study of shared clonotypes between healthy human individuals. Method: immunoSEQ multiplex PCR; TCRdb's copy keeps in-frame clones and lacks some. The sample lists about 700,000 clones; over 65% were seen once. The sequenced sample was memory CD4+ T cells sorted from blood. The subset was: CD45RA-negative fraction. All receptors come from a woman in her 30s in good health.

V is TRBV21-1 and J is TRBJ2-3; the D call of TRBD2 is as the table states it, not checked on the DNA. TRBV21-1 is a pseudogene segment. The CDR3 is 18 amino acids. This CDR3 is CASGGLREGNLIPDTQYF. The CDR3 coding sequence is TGTGCCAGCGGGGGGCTCCGGGAGGGAAATCTGATTCCAGATACGCAGTATTTT.

This CDR3 is CASSESGGTTNEKLFF. DNA for the CDR3: TGTGCCAGCAGCGAATCCGGGGGCACAACTAATGAAAAACTGTTTTTT. The chain has TRBV27 and TRBJ1-4; maybe TRBD1 (6 bases). This CDR3 comprises 16 residues. The germline V and J ends were trimmed by 6 bases and 0 bases, with 14 bases remaining between them. CDR1 and CDR2 from the germline V gene are MNHEY and SMNVEV (reference sequence).

The rearrangement links TRBV7-9 to TRBJ2-2; 13 nucleotides line up with TRBD2. Germline V gives CDR1 SEHNR, CDR2 FQNEAQ (reference sequence). Trimming at V came to 5 bases and at J to 7 bases, leaving 10 bases not matched to a gene. The length of the CDR3 is 17 residues. Here the CDR3 reads CASSPKGLAGAGGELFF. CDR3 nucleotides: TGTGCCAGCAGCCCTAAAGGACTAGCGGGAGCGGGCGGGGAGCTGTTTTTT.

The chain uses TRBV7-2 and TRBJ2-5; 8 positions match TRBD2. CDR3 length: 14 residues. Germline CDR1 and CDR2: SGHTA and FQGNSA. V dropped 4 bases and J dropped 7; count of bases not matched to a gene: 8. DNA for the CDR3: TGTGCCAGCAGCTACCCGGGACTAGAGGTGACCCAGTACTTC. This gives the protein CASSYPGLEVTQYF.

As regards this clone: Other nucleotide sequences from this sample produce the same CDR3. The V and J genes are TRBV6-5 and TRBJ2-7; no clear D. V gave up 0 bases and J gave up 1 base, with 7 bases separating them. CDR1 and CDR2 from the germline V gene are MNHEY and SVGAGI. The CDR3 is 14 residues long. This CDR3 is CASSYSGRSYEQYF. In DNA, the CDR3 is TGTGCCAGCAGTTACTCCGGACGGTCCTACGAGCAGTACTTC.

The gene calls are TRBV2 and TRBJ2-7; D remains unclear. This CDR3 has 13 residues. V shed 4 bases and J shed 3 bases, with 10 bases lying between them. CDR1 is SNHLY and CDR2 is FYNNEI in the germline V gene. This CDR3 is CASSGTYNYEQYF. CDR3 bases: TGTGCCAGCAGTGGGACCTACAACTACGAGCAGTACTTC.

This clone was found once. The CDR3 protein is CASSARQGASTEAFF. The CDR3 DNA reads as TGTGCCAGCAGCGCTAGACAGGGGGCGTCGACTGAAGCTTTCTTT. V usage is TRBV13 and J usage is TRBJ1-1; TRBD1 matches 10 bases. The junction had 8 bases not matched to a gene; V was cut back by 5 bases and J by 5 bases. Germline V gene sequence: CDR1 PRHDT, CDR2 FYEKMQ (reference sequence). CDR3 length equals 15 residues.

J is TRBJ2-1 and V is TRBV6-1; D might be TRBD1 (5 bases). V lost 5 bases, J lost 7 bases, and 15 bases lay in between. Germline lookup yields CDR1 MNHNS and CDR2 SASEGT. The CDR3 runs to 14 residues. This CDR3 reads CASSIRTQENEQFF. The CDR3, as DNA: TGTGCCAGCAGTATCCGGACACAAGAAAATGAGCAGTTCTTC.

The chain employs TRBV6-6 and TRBJ1-5; a possible D gene is TRBD1 (5 bases). Germline values: CDR1 MNHNY, CDR2 SVGAGI (reference sequence). The CDR3 is made up of 13 amino acids. The ends were cut back, 6 bases at V and 6 bases at J, with 12 bases in the middle. The chain's CDR3 is CASSATGGQPQHF. DNA of the CDR3: TGTGCCAGCAGCGCGACTGGGGGTCAGCCCCAGCATTTT.

V and J are TRBV19 and TRBJ1-5; 7 bases are shared with TRBD1. Per germline, CDR1 LNHDA and CDR2 SQIVND (reference sequence). The V segment lost 4 bases and the J segment 6 bases; nucleotides outside the gene matches: 12. The CDR3 extends over 16 amino acids. Here the CDR3 DNA reads TGTGCCAGTAGTAGAGGACAGGCGGGGAGTGGTCAGCCCCAGCATTTT. This gives the protein CASSRGQAGSGQPQHF.